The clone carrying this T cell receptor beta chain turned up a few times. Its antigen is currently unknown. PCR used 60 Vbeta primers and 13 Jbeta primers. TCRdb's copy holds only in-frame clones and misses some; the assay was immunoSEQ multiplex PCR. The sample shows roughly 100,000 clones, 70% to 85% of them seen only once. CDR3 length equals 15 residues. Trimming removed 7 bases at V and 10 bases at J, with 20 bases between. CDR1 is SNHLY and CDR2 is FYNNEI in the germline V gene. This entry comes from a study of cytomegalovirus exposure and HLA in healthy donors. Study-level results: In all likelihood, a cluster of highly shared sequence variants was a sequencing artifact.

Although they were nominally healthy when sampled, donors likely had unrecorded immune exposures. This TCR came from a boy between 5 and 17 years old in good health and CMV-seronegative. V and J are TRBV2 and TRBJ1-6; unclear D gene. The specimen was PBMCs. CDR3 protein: CASNRERGAESPLHF. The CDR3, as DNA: TGTGCCAGCAATCGAGAACGGGGTGCGGAATCACCCCTCCACTTT.